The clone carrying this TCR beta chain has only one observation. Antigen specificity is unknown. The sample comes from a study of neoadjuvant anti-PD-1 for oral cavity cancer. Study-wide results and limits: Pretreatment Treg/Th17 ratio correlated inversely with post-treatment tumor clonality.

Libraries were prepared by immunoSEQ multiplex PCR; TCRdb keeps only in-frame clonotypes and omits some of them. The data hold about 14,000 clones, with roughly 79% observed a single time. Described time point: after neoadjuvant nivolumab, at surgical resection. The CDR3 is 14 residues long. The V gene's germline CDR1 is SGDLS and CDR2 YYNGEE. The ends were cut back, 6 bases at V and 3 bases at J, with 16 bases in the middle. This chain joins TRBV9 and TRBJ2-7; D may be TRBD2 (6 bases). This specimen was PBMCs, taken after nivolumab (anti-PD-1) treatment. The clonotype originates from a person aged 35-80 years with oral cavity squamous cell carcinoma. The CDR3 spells CASIPGGAHYEQYF. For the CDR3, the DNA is TGTGCCAGCATCCCCGGAGGGGCTCACTACGAGCAGTACTTC.